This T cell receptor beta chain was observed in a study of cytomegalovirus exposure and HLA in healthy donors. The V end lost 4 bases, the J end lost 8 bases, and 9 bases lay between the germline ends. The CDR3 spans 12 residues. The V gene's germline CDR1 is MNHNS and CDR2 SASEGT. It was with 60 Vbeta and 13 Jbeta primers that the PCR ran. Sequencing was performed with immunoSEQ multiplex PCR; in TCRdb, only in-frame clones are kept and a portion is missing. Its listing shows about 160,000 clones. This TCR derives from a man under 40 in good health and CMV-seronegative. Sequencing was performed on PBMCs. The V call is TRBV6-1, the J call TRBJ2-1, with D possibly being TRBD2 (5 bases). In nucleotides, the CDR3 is TGTGCCAGCAGTGGCGGAGGCGATGAGCAGTTCTTC. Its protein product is CASSGGGDEQFF.